The next 21 T cell receptor beta chains were all read from a single sample in a study of vaccination and CD4 T cells after COVID-19. CD4+ T cells that had been cultured provided DNA sequenced with the Oncomine TCR Beta short-read assay. One entry per CDR3 protein, called by TCRdb with MiXCR from the PCR reads. The sample consists of 15,000 to 20,000 distinct CDR3 sequences, 57% of them appearing once. Treatment denoted: roughly nine-day PBMC culture with coronavirus spike peptide pools or control peptides (ViraFEST assay). These TCRs are of unknown antigen specificity. The sequenced material came from CD4+ T cells from blood, cultured in vitro. These receptors all come from a human donor who had recovered from COVID-19.

The J gene is TRBJ2-4, the V gene TRBV6-1; 7 bases fit TRBD1. The CDR3 extends over 15 amino acids. The J segment lost 3 bases and the V segment lost 6 bases, leaving 8 bases of the junction unmatched. Germline CDR1 MNHNS, CDR2 SASEGT. CDR3 nucleotide sequence: TGTGCCAGCAGACCGACAGGGTTCGGCAAAAACATTCAGTACTTC. It translates to CASRPTGFGKNIQYF.

The chain links TRBV20-1 to TRBJ2-1; 8 positions match TRBD2. The V and J ends lost 6 bases and 8 bases, in that order; junction bases with no gene match: 9. The germline V gene encodes CDR1 DFQATT and CDR2 SNEGSKA (reference sequence). CDR3 length equals 13 residues. CDR3 bases: TGCAGTGCCGCAAGCGGGAGTGTCTATGAGCAGTTCTTC. As protein: CSAASGSVYEQFF.

The rearrangement joins TRBV11-3 to TRBJ2-1; D unresolved. The CDR3 covers 13 residues. V lost 5 bases and J 10 bases, leaving 15 bases between the germline ends. Germline V lookup: CDR1 SGHNT, CDR2 YENEEA. In DNA, the CDR3 is TGTGCCAGCAGCCAGGTATCGGAGACGGAGCAGTTCTTC. Translating gives CASSQVSETEQFF.

This clonotype was recorded only once. The chain carries TRBV10-2 and TRBJ1-5; 8 bases fit TRBD1. V lost 7 bases to trimming and J lost 6 bases; unmatched junction nucleotides: 8. Germline CDR1 reads WSHSY; CDR2 reads SAAADI. The length of the CDR3 is 14 residues. DNA of the CDR3: TGCGCCAGCACCGGCCAGGGGGCTAGTCAGCCCCAGCATTTT. The encoded protein is CASTGQGASQPQHF.

This clonotype was detected a few times. The rearrangement joins TRBV11-3 to TRBJ2-7; 7 nucleotides align to TRBD1. V was clipped by 5 bases and J by 2 bases; unmatched bases: 9. CDR1 is SGHNT, CDR2 YENEEA, per germline. This CDR3 spans 15 amino acids. CDR3 amino acids: CASSTDRASTYEQYF. The CDR3 DNA follows: TGTGCCAGCAGCACTGACAGGGCCAGTACCTACGAGCAGTACTTC. Based on the CDR3 plus reference TRBV11-3 and TRBJ2-7, the full variable domain is EAGVVQSPRYKIIEKKQPVAFWCNPISGHNTLYWYLQNLGQGPELLIRYENEEAVDDSQLPKDRFSAERLKGVDSTLKIQPAELGDSAVYLCASSTDRASTYEQYFGPGTRLTVT.

This clonotype turned up a few times. The V call is TRBV28, the J call TRBJ2-3; D gene ambiguous. V lost 10 bases, J lost 6 bases, and 8 bases lay in between. The CDR3 loop spans 10 amino acids. Germline V gives CDR1 MDHEN, CDR2 SYDVKM. Here the CDR3 reads CATTRDTQYF. CDR3 nucleotide sequence: TGTGCCACTACGAGGGATACGCAGTATTTT.

In its sample, this clonotype was seen a few times. The chain uses TRBV20-1 and TRBJ1-6, with D maybe TRBD1 (6 bases). This CDR3 contains 15 residues. Germline loops: CDR1 DFQATT, CDR2 SNEGSKA (reference sequence). Trimming left V 0 bases short and J 5 bases short, with 11 bases between. CDR3 in amino acids: CSARDGRTDNSPLHF. In DNA, the CDR3 is TGCAGTGCTAGAGATGGAAGGACAGATAATTCACCCCTCCACTTT.

The V call is TRBV2, the J call TRBJ2-3, with 9 bases that match TRBD2. J lost 4 bases, V lost 2 bases, and 7 bases had no gene match. Germline CDR1 SNHLY, CDR2 FYNNEI. The CDR3 totals 16 residues. CDR3 residues: CASSEWAGGNSDTQYF. In DNA form, the CDR3 reads TGTGCCAGCAGTGAATGGGCGGGAGGGAATTCAGATACGCAGTATTTT.

DNA for the CDR3: TGTGCCAGCAGCTCGCGAATCACTGAAGCTTTCTTT. It specifies CASSSRITEAFF. This chain joins TRBV7-9 and TRBJ1-1; D not resolved. Germline V gene data show CDR1 as SEHNR and CDR2 as FQNEAQ (reference sequence). The V end lost 4 bases, the J end lost 4 bases, and 7 bases lay between the germline ends. This CDR3 spans 12 amino acids.

Worth noting for this clonotype: At one of its ends the junction is not consistent with the germline gene, which may arise from a read error. The CDR3 region has the DNA TGTGCCAGCAGCCTCGGACTAGATTGGAAAGAGACCCAGTGCTTC. Protein: CASSLGLDWKETQCF. The chain is built from TRBV7-2 and TRBJ2-5; TRBD2 matches 7 bases. CDR3 length: 15 residues. Germline V gene sequence: CDR1 SGHTA, CDR2 FQGNSA.

This clonotype was observed a few times. The CDR3 spells CASKGQGYTGELFF. The CDR3 DNA sequence: TGTGCCAGTAAGGGACAGGGCTACACCGGGGAGCTGTTTTTT. The chain is built from TRBV6-1 and TRBJ2-2, with 9 bases that match TRBD1. Trimming took 9 bases from V and 3 from J; bases not matched to a gene: 5. Germline CDR1 reads MNHNS; CDR2 reads SASEGT. The CDR3 consists of 14 residues.

The sample holds a few counts of this clonotype. The rearrangement links TRBV20-1 to TRBJ1-5, with D unclear. The CDR3 runs 13 residues. V lost 3 bases, J lost 3 bases, and 9 bases lay in between. Germline loops: CDR1 DFQATT, CDR2 SNEGSKA (reference sequence). CDR3 nucleotide sequence: TGCAGTGCTAGTGAGGGCGACAATCAGCCCCAGCATTTT. Protein sequence: CSASEGDNQPQHF.

In DNA form, the CDR3 reads TGTGCCAGCAGCTTAGGCGTTGGGTCAGGGAGGACCCAGTACTTC. Protein product: CASSLGVGSGRTQYF. The rearrangement joins TRBV7-9 to TRBJ2-5, with D perhaps being TRBD1 or TRBD2 (5 bases each). The CDR3 sequence is 15 residues long. Germline V lookup: CDR1 SEHNR, CDR2 FQNEAQ (reference sequence). The V end lost 1 base, the J end lost 7 bases, and 16 bases lay between the germline ends.

The chain has TRBV4-3 and TRBJ2-2, with TRBD2 identical over 7 bases. The CDR3 totals 17 residues. The germline V gene has CDR1 LGHNA and CDR2 YSLEER. V gave up 1 base and J gave up 7 bases; unmatched junction bases: 12. The CDR3 sequence is CASSQVYQRDTSGELFF. The CDR3 coding sequence is TGCGCCAGCAGCCAAGTTTACCAGCGGGATACTAGCGGGGAGCTGTTTTTT.

The chain has TRBV15 and TRBJ1-4; 7 positions match TRBD1. The CDR3 runs to 17 residues. Germline-derived CDR1 and CDR2 are LNHNV and YYDKDF (reference sequence). The V and J ends lost 1 base and 8 bases, in that order; junction bases with no gene match: 13. The CDR3 bases are TGTGCCACCAGCAGAGGGAGGGACAGACGGGGTCAAGAAAAACTGTTTTTT. Amino acid sequence: CATSRGRDRRGQEKLFF.

This clonotype was observed a handful of times. V is TRBV20-1 and J is TRBJ2-5, with 9 bases lining up with TRBD2. Germline V gene lookup returns CDR1 DFQATT and CDR2 SNEGSKA (reference sequence). The CDR3 consists of 15 residues. V was clipped by 2 bases and J by 2 bases; unmatched bases: 6. The CDR3 region is CSARLPSGDQETQYF. The CDR3 DNA reads as TGCAGTGCTAGATTGCCTAGCGGGGATCAAGAGACCCAGTACTTC.

V gene TRBV6-5 combines with J gene TRBJ2-1; 10 positions match TRBD2. This CDR3 spans 17 amino acids. With V trimmed by 4 bases and J by 9 bases, 15 bases remained unmatched. The germline V gene has CDR1 MNHEY and CDR2 SVGAGI. The CDR3 is CASSSTQSGRAWGEQFF. CDR3 nucleotide sequence: TGTGCCAGCAGTTCCACTCAGAGCGGGAGGGCCTGGGGTGAGCAGTTCTTC.

The chain employs TRBV6-5 and TRBJ2-2; 8 bases match TRBD1. Germline V CDR1 and CDR2: MNHEY, SVGAGI. J lost 2 bases, V lost 2 bases, and 1 base had no gene match. There are 15 residues in the CDR3. In DNA form, the CDR3 reads TGTGCCAGCAGTTACGACAGGGGAAACACCGGGGAGCTGTTTTTT. Protein sequence: CASSYDRGNTGELFF.

This clonotype is judged medium-sized. V usage is TRBV7-2 and J usage is TRBJ1-1, with TRBD1 identical over 7 bases. The CDR3 sequence is 14 residues long. In germline, CDR1 is SGHTA, CDR2 FQGNSA. V shed 6 bases and J 4 bases; nucleotides not matched to a gene: 8. The CDR3 is CASSPFQGGTEAFF. CDR3 coding DNA: TGTGCCAGCAGTCCCTTTCAGGGGGGCACTGAAGCTTTCTTT.

V and J are TRBV6-2 or TRBV6-3 and TRBJ1-3; D is uncertain. The CDR3 has 16 residues. Trimming left V 6 bases short and J 4 bases short, with 19 bases between. The germline CDR1 and CDR2 sequences are MNHEY and SVGEGT. In DNA form, the CDR3 reads TGTGCCAGCAGGGACGTGAAGGAGGCGTCCGGAAACACCATATATTTT. This encodes CASRDVKEASGNTIYF.

This chain uses TRBV7-2 with TRBJ2-7, with D perhaps matching TRBD2 (5 bases). The V end was cut by 5 bases, the J end by 2 bases, with 19 bases between. Germline assignment: CDR1 SGHTA and CDR2 FQGNSA. This CDR3 spans 16 amino acids. CDR3 amino acids: CASSLAAGTTTYEQYF. The DNA of the CDR3 is TGTGCCAGCAGCCTTGCGGCGGGTACCACGACCTACGAGCAGTACTTC. The full variable domain, its missing parts supplied by reference TRBV7-2 and TRBJ2-7, is GAGVSQSPSNKVTEKGKDVELRCDPISGHTALYWYRQSLGQGLEFLIYFQGNSAPDKSGLPSDRFSAERTGGSVSTLTIQRTQQEDSAVYLCASSLAAGTTTYEQYFGPGTRLTVT.